This section outlines one TCR beta chain sequence together with its context. This sample stems from a study of cytomegalovirus exposure and HLA in healthy donors. PCR was performed using 60 Vbeta and 13 Jbeta primers. The data were produced by immunoSEQ multiplex PCR, yet TCRdb's version contains in-frame clones alone and is incomplete. The data hold about 59,000 clones, with roughly 77% observed a single time. Looked up from germline, CDR1 is GTSNPN and CDR2 is SVGIG (reference sequence). This CDR3 region has 14 residues. J was trimmed by 2 bases and V by 2 bases; bases with no gene match: 2. The specimen was PBMCs. This chain uses TRBV30 with TRBJ2-3; TRBD2 agrees at 9 bases. The clonotype was recovered from a man aged 30 to 45 in good health and CMV-seropositive. CDR3 loop: CAWSPSGVTDTQYF. In DNA form, the CDR3 reads TGTGCCTGGAGTCCTAGCGGGGTCACAGATACGCAGTATTTT. Variable domain in full (rest from reference TRBV30 and TRBJ2-3): SQTIHQWPATLVQPVGSPLSLECTVEGTSNPNLYWYRQAAGRGLQLLFYSVGIGQISSEVPQNLSASRPQDRQFILSSKKLLLSDSGFYLCAWSPSGVTDTQYFGPGTRLTVL.